The sequence of this TCR beta chain was determined in a study of response to subunit inactivated influenza vaccine. Study observations and caveats: Authors suggested few new T cells are recruited by each seasonal influenza vaccination.

The CDR3 length is 14 residues. Germline V gene sequence: CDR1 SGHNT, CDR2 YYREEE (reference sequence). V was pared by 4 bases and J by 6 bases, with 9 bases of the junction left unmatched. Note on this clonotype: Its antigen is undetermined.

MiXCR was run by TCRdb on the RT-PCR reads, yielding one entry per CDR3 protein. The sample comprises about 520,000 distinct CDR3 sequences, approximately 7.7% of which are singletons, and 13% rests with the top ten. This clonotype originated in a man aged 45 to 75 who received an inactivated influenza vaccine. The chain recombines TRBV5-4 with TRBJ2-7; 8 bases match TRBD1. Source: PBMCs from blood, taken less than 30 months after vaccination. The DNA of the CDR3 is TGTGCCAGCAGCGTAGGACAGGGTAAGGGCGAGCAGTACTTC. Protein: CASSVGQGKGEQYF. Together with reference TRBV5-4 and TRBJ2-7, the CDR3 gives the full variable domain: ETGVTQSPTHLIKTRGQQVTLRCSSQSGHNTVSWYQQALGQGPQFIFQYYREEENGRGNFPPRFSGLQFPNYSSELNVNALELDDSALYLCASSVGQGKGEQYFGPGTRLTVT.